This entry is about one TCR beta chain. No antigen is known for it. With 0 bases removed from V and 4 bases from J, the gap between germline ends came to 13 bases. Germline V gives CDR1 MNHEY, CDR2 SMNVEV (reference sequence). The CDR3 length is 15 residues. About 10^5 TCR templates were measured in each sample. TCRdb keeps only in-frame clones here, not all; method: immunoSEQ multiplex PCR. The data hold fewer than 100,000 clones, with roughly 94% observed a single time. The record originates from a study of siplizumab effects on memory and regulatory T cells. Notes on the study in general: Alloreactive clones mapping to unstimulated subsets formed only a minor fraction. With siplizumab, mappable alloreactive CD4+ clones averaged around 70% Treg-derived, versus around 27% in controls. Alloreactive sequences that could be traced to unstimulated CD4+ memory cells showed a significant reduction under siplizumab.

The chain carries TRBV27 and TRBJ2-7, with unresolved D. The source is a human donor in good health. The sample comprised CD8+ T cells sorted from blood. The CDR3 DNA follows: TGTGCCAGCAGTTTATCGCGGCAGACCGATTACGAGCAGTACTTC. Translation gives CASSLSRQTDYEQYF.